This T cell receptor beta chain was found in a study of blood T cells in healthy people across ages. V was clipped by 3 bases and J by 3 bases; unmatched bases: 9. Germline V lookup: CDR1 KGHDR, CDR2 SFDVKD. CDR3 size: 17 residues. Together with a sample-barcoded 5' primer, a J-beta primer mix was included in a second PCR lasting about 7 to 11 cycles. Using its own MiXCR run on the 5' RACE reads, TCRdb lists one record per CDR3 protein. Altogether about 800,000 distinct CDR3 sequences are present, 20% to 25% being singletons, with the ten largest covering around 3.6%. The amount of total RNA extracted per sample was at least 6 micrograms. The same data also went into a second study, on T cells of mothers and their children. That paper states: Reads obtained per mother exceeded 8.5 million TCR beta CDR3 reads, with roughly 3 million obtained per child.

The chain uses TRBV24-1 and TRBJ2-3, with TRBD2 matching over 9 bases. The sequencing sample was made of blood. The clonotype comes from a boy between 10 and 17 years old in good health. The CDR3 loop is CATSDHRGGLATDTQYF. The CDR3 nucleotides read TGTGCCACCAGTGATCACCGGGGGGGACTAGCTACAGATACGCAGTATTTT.